The T cell receptor (beta chain) described here comes from a study of shared clonotypes between healthy human individuals (dated by TCRdb to 2018 to 2021). Broadly, across the study: The cohort comprised two women and three men aged 18 to 49 years. Per donor, leukapheresis produced somewhere between about 0.85 and 8.9 billion PBMCs. Libraries were prepared and TCR repertoires were sequenced by different laboratories using diverse techniques, in order to increase sequencing depth and limit assay-specific biases. Blood TCR repertoires of roughly 5 healthy adults were deeply sequenced to estimate repertoire size and the extent of clonotype sharing between individuals. For each donor, three plates each were used for CD4 naive and CD4 memory, two plates were used for CD8 naive, and one plate was used for CD8 memory. General findings and caveats noted by the study authors: Only blood was sampled, and tissue TCR repertoires likely differ from those in blood. Estimated clonotype richness was generally larger for naive than for memory subsets. Higher generation probabilities were observed for clonotypes shared by all four sorted-subset donors than for non-shared clonotypes. The genetic and exposure-history diversity represented was limited by the small number of donors. Sharing across a few donors was observed for roughly 5.4% of naive CD4, over 3% of naive CD8, 2.3% of memory CD4, and about 0.38% of memory CD8 clonotypes. Rarefaction of sorted-subset datasets indicated incomplete sequencing despite the large sequencing depth. Pairwise subsampling led to the expectation that sequencing depth would affect the degree of clonotype sharing among donors.

The CDR3 covers 15 residues, taking in both the cysteine and the phenylalanine. Of the read, only the CDR3 DNA is kept; its 45 bases are in frame from base 1. Between the V and J ends, shortened by 6 bases and 4 bases respectively, the junction contains 18 bases. Based on the germline V gene, the CDR1 and CDR2 sequences are MRHNA and SNTAGT. The donors were healthy, HIV-negative adults with no recently reported acute infections or vaccinations. All donors were Caucasian adults living in Nashville, Tennessee, USA. CD4+ T cells were enriched through magnetic negative selection, after which naive cells were positively selected on CD45RA and the remaining negative fraction served as the memory subset. Blood was obtained by leukapheresis, after which PBMCs were separated by Ficoll-Histopaque density gradient centrifugation and cryopreserved in liquid nitrogen vapor phase. Purity and quantity of every magnetically sorted T cell population were checked by analytical flow cytometry. Genomic DNA was isolated from each sorted fraction and quantified by UV absorbance on a Nanodrop 2000c.

Concerning this clone: Its recognized antigen is unknown. No base qualities exist here, and no much larger clone lies one base off it.

Using the deep immunoSEQ assay, TCR CDR3 regions were amplified from genomic DNA by multiplex PCR. Genomic DNA extracted from each cell subset was distributed evenly over all wells of several immunoSEQ 96-well plates, and each plate served as one replicate. For sorted subsets, each replicate PCR was loaded with 150 to 250 ng genomic DNA, equivalent to 32,000 or so T cell genomes. Purified libraries were quantified with a Qubit 3.0 fluorometer, sized on a Bioanalyzer 2100, and re-quantified with the KAPA Library Quantification kit. Every immunoSEQ 96-well plate was sequenced on a separate single-read 150-cycle Illumina NextSeq 550 flow cell. The authors' analysis ran thus. Because only junctional sequences without quality scores were contained in the immunoSEQ output, filtering matching that applied to full-length reads could not be performed. To assign V/J genes and CDR3, sequences were annotated against IMGT germline references using PyIR, a Python wrapper for IgBLAST v1.9. Reads were filtered out if the reads had weak V/J assignments (E-value above 1e-6), no CDR3, stop codons, out-of-frame junctions, or ambiguous translated residues. V3J clonotypes were defined as sequences sharing the same inferred V gene, J gene, and CDR3 amino acid sequence. Percentage overlap between repertoires was computed as shared unique clonotypes divided by the size of the smaller repertoire. Richness of each repertoire was evaluated using RTK rarefaction, the Chao1 estimator, and Recon v2.1 estimates of unobserved clonotypes. Generation probabilities were computed with OLGA for all TCRbeta clonotypes obtained by the gDNA method from several donors. TCRdb stores this immuneACCESS table with in-frame sequences only. Part of the clones is absent; in the studies checked, under half of the shortfall reflects unresolved V genes, and no reason is known for the rest. That table supplies the V and J calls and clone size; D and trimming were determined from the DNA. Present in this sample are 2 million to 2.5 million clones, approximately 95% of which were seen just once. 0.39% of the sample is in the top ten clones.

This clonotype was sampled from a young man in good health. Some clones in this sample may be carry-over from other donors' samples. The receptor chain draws on TRBV6-4 and TRBJ1-2, with the D gene call left open. Sequenced material: naive CD4+ T cells from PBMCs. Sample cell subset or site, as interpreted from the label and publication: CD45RA+ positively selected. The CDR3 region reads CASRREGTSGYGYTF. The DNA sequence reads TGTGCCAGCAGGAGAGAGGGCACCTCGGGCTATGGCTACACCTTC.